This T cell receptor beta chain was obtained from a study of cytotoxic CD8 clonotypes in ibrutinib-treated CLL. Whole-study context: Investigators reported about 24 partial and 2 complete responses; after median roughly 65 months, approximately 15 patients remained remitted and about 12 progressed. Study conclusions and caveats: Public clonotypes (which were uncommon) either contracted or remained stable on treatment. While tracking circulating CD8+ T-cell counts, baseline clonality exceeded that of age-matched healthy donors.

Deep sequencing aimed at 1 in 200,000 to 1 in 1 million T cells' resolution. Measured with immunoSEQ multiplex PCR; TCRdb has only the in-frame clones, and not every one. The sample has fewer than 400,000 clones, roughly 67% seen once. Turning to this clone: The antigen is not known.

This receptor was identified in a human donor with chronic lymphocytic leukemia. The specimen was PBMCs, collected after 36 months of ibrutinib treatment.

The chain's CDR3 is CASSQLGSRETQYF. The DNA of the CDR3 is TGCGCCAGCAGCCAACTGGGGAGCAGGGAGACCCAGTACTTC. V usage is TRBV4-1 and J usage is TRBJ2-5; maybe TRBD2 (5 bases). Germline loops: CDR1 MGHRA, CDR2 YSYEKL. V was pared by 2 bases and J by 5 bases, with 12 bases between. The length of the CDR3 is 14 residues.